This T cell receptor beta chain was recorded in a study of blood T cells in healthy people across ages. Samples each yielded at least 5.5 micrograms of total RNA. Then a second PCR, running roughly 7 to 11 cycles, was carried out with a sample-barcoded 5' primer and a J-beta primer mix. TCRdb used MiXCR to reprocess the 5' RACE reads, holding one entry per CDR3 protein. Here the sample spans 1.4 million to 1.5 million distinct CDR3 sequences, roughly 45% being singletons. Germline trimming cut 3 bases from V and 1 base from J; bases unmatched to any gene: 3. This CDR3 has 16 amino acids. From germline, CDR1 is MNHEY and CDR2 SMNVEV (reference sequence). This clonotype showed up just a few times.

This clonotype was sampled from a woman aged 18-35 years in good health. The sample taken for sequencing was blood. This rearrangement joins TRBV27 to TRBJ2-3, with 11 nucleotides matching TRBD2. Here the CDR3 DNA reads TGTGCCAGCAGTTTCTTACTAGCGGGAGGCACAGATACGCAGTATTTT. This gives the protein CASSFLLAGGTDTQYF.